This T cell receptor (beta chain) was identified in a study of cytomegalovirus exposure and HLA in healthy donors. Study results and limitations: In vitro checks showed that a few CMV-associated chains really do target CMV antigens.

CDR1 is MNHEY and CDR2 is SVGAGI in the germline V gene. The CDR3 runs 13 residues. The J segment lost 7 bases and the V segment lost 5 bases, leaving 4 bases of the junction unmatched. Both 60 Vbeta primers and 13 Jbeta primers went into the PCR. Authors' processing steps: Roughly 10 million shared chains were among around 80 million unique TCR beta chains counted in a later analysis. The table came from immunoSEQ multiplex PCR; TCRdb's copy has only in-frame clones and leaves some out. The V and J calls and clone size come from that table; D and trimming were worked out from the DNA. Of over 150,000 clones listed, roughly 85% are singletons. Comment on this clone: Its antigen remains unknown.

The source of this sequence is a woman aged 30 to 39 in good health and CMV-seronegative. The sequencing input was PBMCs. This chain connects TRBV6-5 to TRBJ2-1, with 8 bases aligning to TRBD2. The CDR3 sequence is CASSRREGNEQFF. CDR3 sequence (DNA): TGTGCCAGCAGTCGACGGGAGGGGAATGAGCAGTTCTTC.